This T cell receptor (beta chain) was profiled in a study of tumour-infiltrating T cells in Burkitt lymphoma. At the level of the study: Productive clonality predicted overall and progression-free survival.

Per germline, CDR1 SGHRS and CDR2 YFSETQ. The CDR3 has 17 residues. Trimming removed 2 bases from V and 4 bases from J, with 19 bases in between. Assay used: immunoSEQ multiplex PCR; TCRdb lists only in-frame clones, some missing. The table has more than 12,000 clones, more than 70% seen once. The sequence came from a human donor with diffuse large B-cell lymphoma. Material for sequencing was tumor tissue. The rearrangement joins TRBV5-1 to TRBJ1-5, with a possible D match to TRBD1 (6 bases). The CDR3 DNA reads as TGCGCCAGCAGCTTCCGGTGTCGGCAGGGGTGGAATCAGCCCCAGCATTTT. This gives the protein CASSFRCRQGWNQPQHF.